This T cell receptor beta chain originates from a study of shared clonotypes between healthy human individuals. With respect to this clone: Its antigen is still unknown.

Splitting of CD4+ cells produced CD45RA+ naive and CD45RA-negative memory subsets. The CDR3 sequence is 16 residues long. The germline gives CDR1 SGHTS, CDR2 YDEGEE. Trimming took off 6 bases at V and 3 bases at J, with 18 bases between the two ends. Replicate PCRs from sorted subsets contained around 200 ng DNA, which is 29,000 or so T cell genomes. The assay was immunoSEQ multiplex PCR, and TCRdb's table has in-frame clones only and misses some. Of approximately 720,000 clones in the sample, 55% to 75% were seen once. Study-level findings and limits: Sharing across a few donors was seen in around 5% of naive CD4 clonotypes.

The chain is built from TRBV5-8 and TRBJ1-4; unclear D gene. Sequences were obtained from memory CD4+ T cells sorted from blood. The subset: CD45RA-negative fraction. This TCR was sampled from a woman in her twenties or thirties in good health. CDR3 sequence: CASTYSLVAPNEKLFF. Written as DNA, the CDR3 is TGTGCCAGCACCTACTCGCTCGTCGCCCCTAATGAAAAACTGTTTTTT.